The next 17 T cell receptor beta chains were all read from a single sample in a study of tumor-infiltrating lymphocytes in primary liver carcinoma. TCR beta cDNA was prepared out of around 460 ng total RNA by means of a constant-region primer. The TCR beta library was amplified through three nested multiplex PCR rounds in a modified ARM-PCR procedure. Each of the first two PCR rounds ran 9 to 11 cycles with TRBV1-TRBV30 forward and C-beta reverse primers. A single record per CDR3 protein comes from TCRdb applying MiXCR to the multiplex PCR reads. The sample includes just over 300,000 distinct CDR3 sequences, approximately 58% of them seen just once. Unsorted whole blood served as the source of blood RNA, and germline DNA was extracted as well. Sequencing was done on a sample of peripheral blood. Receptors were obtained from a woman aged 25-40 years with primary liver carcinoma and hepatitis B virus infection.

This clonotype was picked up many times. Relative to the germline gene, one junction end is altered; a read error may explain this. V gene TRBV29-1 combines with J gene TRBJ2-1; D is unresolved. The CDR3 runs to 8 residues. The germline gives CDR1 SQVTM, CDR2 ANQGSEA. This CDR3 is CSVESSNF. Here the CDR3 DNA reads TGCAGCGTTGAAAGCTCGAACTTC.

This clonotype was counted only a few times. V is TRBV6-6 and J is TRBJ2-1, with 7 bases fitting TRBD2. V lost 3 bases to trimming and J lost 4 bases; unmatched junction nucleotides: 6. Germline loops: CDR1 MNHNY, CDR2 SVGAGI (reference sequence). CDR3 size: 15 residues. The CDR3 is CASSYMASGYNEQFF. DNA for the CDR3: TGTGCCAGCAGTTATATGGCTAGCGGATACAATGAGCAGTTCTTC.

The CDR3 loop reads CASSQPGQVWYEQYF. Here the CDR3 DNA reads TGTGCCAGCAGCCAGCCGGGACAGGTGTGGTACGAGCAGTACTTC. This sequence joins TRBV4-2 and TRBJ2-7; the match to TRBD1 covers 8 bases. Germline loops: CDR1 LGHNA, CDR2 YNFKEQ. Trimming at V came to 3 bases and at J to 4 bases, leaving 8 bases not matched to a gene. The CDR3 totals 15 residues.

V usage is TRBV4-1 and J usage is TRBJ2-1; 11 bases line up with TRBD2. This CDR3 contains 14 residues. Germline CDR1 MGHRA, CDR2 YSYEKL. The J segment lost 8 bases and the V segment lost 9 bases, leaving 9 bases of the junction unmatched. Written as DNA, the CDR3 is TGCGCCAGGAAAAGACTAGCGGGAAAGGATGAGCAGTTCTTC. It translates to CARKRLAGKDEQFF.

The chain carries TRBV4-2 and TRBJ2-4; D call uncertain. Germline V gene sequence: CDR1 LGHNA, CDR2 YNFKEQ. The CDR3 totals 16 residues. V lost 3 bases and J 1 base, leaving 13 bases between the germline ends. This CDR3 reads CASSHVLSGAKNIQYF. In nucleotides, the CDR3 is TGTGCCAGCAGCCACGTATTGTCCGGGGCCAAAAACATTCAGTACTTC.

Comment on this clonotype: At one boundary the junction diverges from the germline segment, which might be a read error. This chain uses TRBV6-5 with TRBJ2-4, with no clear D. Germline V gene sequence: CDR1 MNHEY, CDR2 SVGAGI. The CDR3 contains 15 residues. This CDR3 reads CDSSTAETAKNIQYF. The DNA of the CDR3 is TGTGACAGCAGTACCGCCGAGACAGCCAAAAACATTCAGTACTTC.

Concerning this clonotype: This could be a read error, since a much larger clone is one nucleotide away. The gene calls are TRBV5-4 and TRBJ2-1; 8 bases line up with TRBD2. The germline gives CDR1 SGHNT, CDR2 YYREEE (reference sequence). Germline trimming cut 5 bases from V and 9 bases from J; bases unmatched to any gene: 7. This CDR3 contains 13 residues. The CDR3 loop reads CASSFSGTSEQFF. In DNA, the CDR3 is TGTGCCAGCAGTTTTAGCGGGACCAGTGAGCAGTTCTTC.

This clonotype was seen more than once but under ten times. The V and J genes are TRBV6-5 and TRBJ2-3, with TRBD2 identical over 12 bases. Germline V gene sequence: CDR1 MNHEY, CDR2 SVGAGI. Trimming at V came to 0 bases and at J to 1 base, leaving 2 bases not matched to a gene. This CDR3 comprises 17 residues. The chain's CDR3 is CASSYSTSGGRTDTQYF. The CDR3 DNA reads TGTGCCAGCAGTTACTCGACTAGCGGGGGCCGCACAGATACGCAGTATTTT.

To note about this clonotype: The missing conserved phenylalanine or tryptophan at the end of this CDR3 makes a read error likely. The genes are TRBV11-2 and TRBJ2-5; the match to TRBD1 covers 8 bases. The trim removed 1 base at V and 2 bases at J, leaving 9 bases unmatched. This CDR3 has 17 residues. Germline CDR1 reads SGHAT; CDR2 reads FQNNGV. The CDR3 loop reads CASSLGRGTGVQETQYY. The CDR3 DNA reads as TGTGCCAGCAGCTTAGGGAGGGGGACAGGAGTACAAGAGACCCAGTACTAC.

This clonotype was found many times. Germline is not matched at one junction end, which may reflect a read error. The V and J genes are TRBV4-1 and TRBJ2-7; 7 nucleotides match TRBD1. CDR1 and CDR2 from the germline V gene are MGHRA and YSYEKL. There are 11 residues in the CDR3. The CDR3 DNA is TGCGCCAGCAGCCAAGAGGGCAGGGGGTCCTTC. It encodes CASSQEGRGSF.

The CDR3 sequence is CASSFEGTVSYEQYF. In nucleotides, the CDR3 is TGTGCCAGCAGCTTTGAGGGGACGGTCTCCTACGAGCAGTACTTC. This chain uses TRBV7-9 with TRBJ2-7; TRBD1 or TRBD2 may be the D gene (5 bases each). Germline V CDR1 and CDR2: SEHNR, FQNEAQ (reference sequence). Trimming shortened V by 3 bases and J by 0 bases, and 12 bases separated the two germline ends. This CDR3 has 15 amino acids.

The chain joins TRBV30 to TRBJ2-5; no clear D gene. The CDR3 is 13 residues long. Germline V gives CDR1 GTSNPN, CDR2 SVGIG (reference sequence). V lost 0 bases to trimming and J lost 0 bases, with 5 bases between them. CDR3 sequence reads: CAWSVSDQETQYF. The CDR3 DNA sequence: TGTGCCTGGAGTGTCTCGGACCAAGAGACCCAGTACTTC.

This clonotype was seen many times. This chain connects TRBV12-3 or TRBV12-4 to TRBJ2-5, with D perhaps matching TRBD2 (5 bases). V shed 2 bases and J shed 5 bases, with 18 bases lying between them. This CDR3 is built from 16 residues. CDR3 loop: CASSLKGRAVGETQYF. In DNA, the CDR3 is TGTGCCAGCAGTTTAAAAGGGCGGGCAGTAGGGGAGACCCAGTACTTC.

This clonotype was detected many times. The V call is TRBV5-6, the J call TRBJ2-2, with a possible D match to TRBD2 (5 bases). CDR1 is SGHDT, CDR2 YYEEEE, per germline. V lost 0 bases and J lost 5, with 5 bases in between. The CDR3 sequence is 13 residues long. The CDR3 sequence: CASSLAGTGELFF. For the CDR3, the DNA is TGTGCCAGCAGCTTGGCGGGAACCGGGGAGCTGTTTTTT.

Turning to this clonotype: The junction does not match germline at one end; this may be a read error. J is TRBJ2-7 and V is TRBV24-1; the match to TRBD1 covers 9 bases. Germline V gene lookup returns CDR1 KGHDR and CDR2 SFDVKD. The CDR3 is 16 residues long. The CDR3 DNA reads TGTGTCACCAGTGACCCTGGGACAGGGTCTACCGACGAGCAGTACTTC. Protein product: CVTSDPGTGSTDEQYF.

This clonotype was seen only a few times. This rearrangement joins TRBV13 to TRBJ2-7; D uncertain. V dropped 0 bases and J dropped 3 bases, with 6 bases sitting between them. CDR3 size: 13 residues. Germline V gene lookup returns CDR1 PRHDT and CDR2 FYEKMQ (reference sequence). The CDR3 protein is CASSLGVIYEQYF. The DNA for the CDR3 is TGTGCCAGCAGCTTAGGGGTCATCTACGAGCAGTACTTC.

This clonotype was counted a single time. A much larger clone lies a single base off, so this may be a read error. This sequence joins TRBV6-5 and TRBJ2-7, with D possibly TRBD2 on 5 matching bases. Trimming pared 4 bases from V and 2 bases from J, leaving 21 bases between. There are 17 residues in the CDR3. Germline CDR1 and CDR2: MNHEY and SVGAGI. The CDR3 region is CASSSSLLEGVPYEQYF. DNA for the CDR3: TGTGCCAGCAGTTCCAGCCTCCTAGAGGGAGTGCCCTACGAGCAGTACTTC.